The 21 T cell receptor beta chains reported below all come from one sample, sequenced in a study of sequential checkpoint blockade in melanoma. Some clones are missing from TCRdb's copy, which holds only in-frame ones; the method was immunoSEQ multiplex PCR. The data show around 11,000 clones, with 56% seen just once and around 16% held by the top ten. Treatment denoted: randomized to nivolumab then ipilimumab (arm A) or the reverse (arm B). Specimen: CD8+ T cells sorted from blood (inferred from file names), collected from a patient given nivolumab and ipilimumab in sequence. These TCRs come from a human donor with melanoma.

The DNA for the CDR3 is TGTGCCGCAGGGGGTACCTACGAGCAGTACTTC. Translation: CAAGGTYEQYF. This chain connects TRBV6-6 to TRBJ2-7, with TRBD1 matching over 7 bases. Germline assignment: CDR1 MNHNY and CDR2 SVGAGI (reference sequence). Trimming took 11 bases from V and 2 from J; bases not matched to a gene: 3. The CDR3 consists of 11 residues.

This clone was detected once. This chain joins TRBV28 and TRBJ2-2; TRBD1 matches 7 bases. The CDR3 is made up of 16 amino acids. The V segment lost 6 bases and the J segment 5 bases; nucleotides outside the gene matches: 12. In germline, CDR1 is MDHEN, CDR2 SYDVKM. The DNA of the CDR3 is TGTGCCAGCAGCCCCCCCGGACAGGAGGAAACCGGGGAGCTGTTTTTT. Translated, it gives CASSPPGQEETGELFF.

The V and J genes are TRBV27 and TRBJ1-5, with D possibly being TRBD1 (6 bases). V was clipped by 5 bases and J by 0 bases, with 17 bases between them. The germline V gene encodes CDR1 MNHEY and CDR2 SMNVEV (reference sequence). The CDR3 contains 17 residues. CDR3 coding DNA: TGTGCCAGCAGTCCTACAGGGAGGGAGTATAGCAATCAGCCCCAGCATTTT. Its translation: CASSPTGREYSNQPQHF.

This rearrangement joins TRBV9 to TRBJ2-7, with 10 bases that match TRBD2. CDR1 is SGDLS and CDR2 is YYNGEE in the germline V gene. There are 14 residues in the CDR3. The V segment lost 4 bases and the J segment 6 bases; nucleotides outside the gene matches: 7. CDR3 in DNA: TGTGCCAGCAGCCCTAGCGGGAGATTACTCGAGCAGTACTTC. It codes for CASSPSGRLLEQYF.

V gene TRBV5-1 combines with J gene TRBJ2-7; 7 bases match TRBD1. The V gene end was trimmed by 2 bases and the J gene end by 6 bases; junction bases not matched to a gene: 8. This CDR3 comprises 14 residues. CDR1 and CDR2 from the germline V gene are SGHRS and YFSETQ. The CDR3 nucleotides read TGCGCCAGCAGCTTTAGGACAGGAGCCCTCGAGCAGTACTTC. Its protein product is CASSFRTGALEQYF.

This clone has only a few counts. The rearrangement uses TRBV6-5 and TRBJ2-1; possible D gene TRBD2, 5 bases. Germline lookup yields CDR1 MNHEY and CDR2 SVGAGI. The CDR3 sequence is 11 residues long. Trimming left V 6 bases short and J 8 bases short, with 8 bases between. CDR3 sequence (DNA): TGTGCCAGCAGGTGGACTTATGAGCAGTTCTTC. Its translation: CASRWTYEQFF.

The chain combines TRBV28 with TRBJ1-1, with D perhaps TRBD1 (5 bases). CDR1 is MDHEN, CDR2 SYDVKM, per germline. The CDR3 sequence is 14 residues long. Deletions cut 6 bases from V and 1 base from J, with 12 bases between. The CDR3 here is CASSLSGENTEAFF. For the CDR3, the DNA is TGTGCCAGCAGCCTATCGGGGGAGAACACTGAAGCTTTCTTT. The variable domain in full, with the rest retrieved from reference TRBV28 and TRBJ1-1, is DVKVTQSSRYLVKRTGEKVFLECVQDMDHENMFWYRQDPGLGLRLIYFSYDVKMKEKGDIPEGYSVSREKKERFSLILESASTNQTSMYLCASSLSGENTEAFFGQGTRLTVV.

CDR3 sequence: CASSYGSPYSNQPQHF. CDR3 DNA sequence: TGTGCCAGCAGTTACGGTTCACCCTATAGCAATCAGCCCCAGCATTTT. The chain joins TRBV6-5 to TRBJ1-5; D remains unclear. Trimming took 2 bases from V and 0 from J, leaving 11 bases between them. This CDR3 is 16 amino acids long. Germline values: CDR1 MNHEY, CDR2 SVGAGI.

The chain is built from TRBV5-1 and TRBJ2-7; no clear D. Between the trimmed V and J ends, which lost 0 bases and 1 base, there was a span of 8 bases. Germline V gives CDR1 SGHRS, CDR2 YFSETQ. The CDR3 is made up of 14 amino acids. The CDR3 DNA follows: TGCGCCAGCAGCTTGGACTCCCTTTCCTACGAGCAGTACTTC. Its protein product is CASSLDSLSYEQYF.

The chain carries TRBV28 and TRBJ2-1; possible D gene TRBD2, 5 bases. V gave up 6 bases and J gave up 3 bases, with 12 bases separating them. Germline lookup yields CDR1 MDHEN and CDR2 SYDVKM. The CDR3 covers 14 residues. The CDR3 region has the DNA TGTGCCAGCAGCGACGGACTGATCTACAATGAGCAGTTCTTC. Residues: CASSDGLIYNEQFF. The full variable domain, in which reference TRBV28 and TRBJ2-1 provide the parts outside the CDR3, is DVKVTQSSRYLVKRTGEKVFLECVQDMDHENMFWYRQDPGLGLRLIYFSYDVKMKEKGDIPEGYSVSREKKERFSLILESASTNQTSMYLCASSDGLIYNEQFFGPGTRLTVL.

This chain joins TRBV5-1 and TRBJ2-2; 10 bases are a match to TRBD1. Germline-derived CDR1 and CDR2 are SGHRS and YFSETQ. V lost 2 bases, J lost 3 bases, and 1 base stayed unmatched. The CDR3 runs to 15 residues. The CDR3 bases are TGCGCCAGCAGCTTAGGGACAGGGGACACCGGGGAGCTGTTTTTT. Protein sequence: CASSLGTGDTGELFF.

The CDR3 nucleotides read TGTGCCAGCAGTTTCCTGACAGGGACTCAGCCCCAGCATTTT. Amino acids: CASSFLTGTQPQHF. V is TRBV28 and J is TRBJ1-5, with 7 bases that match TRBD1. CDR3 size: 14 residues. Germline V gene data show CDR1 as MDHEN and CDR2 as SYDVKM. V dropped 3 bases and J dropped 6; count of bases not matched to a gene: 5.

This clone was seen more than once but under ten times. The rearrangement joins TRBV28 to TRBJ1-2, with no clear D. The CDR3 spans 14 residues. Deletions cut 1 base from V and 2 bases from J, with 8 bases between. Germline V CDR1 and CDR2: MDHEN, SYDVKM. The CDR3 bases are TGTGCCAGCAGTTTATCCAGGCAGAACTATGGCTACACCTTC. Translating it yields CASSLSRQNYGYTF.

The chain combines TRBV7-9 with TRBJ1-1; the match to TRBD1 covers 12 bases. The CDR3 has 14 residues. The J segment lost 10 bases and the V segment lost 3 bases, leaving 6 bases of the junction unmatched. Germline V lookup: CDR1 SEHNR, CDR2 FQNEAQ (reference sequence). CDR3 in amino acids: CASSLAGTGGRAFF. CDR3 bases: TGTGCCAGCAGCTTGGCCGGGACAGGGGGCAGAGCTTTCTTT.

This chain links TRBV7-2 with TRBJ2-3; TRBD2 matches 9 bases. The V gene's germline CDR1 is SGHTA and CDR2 FQGNSA. V was pared by 2 bases and J by 6 bases, with 6 bases of the junction left unmatched. The CDR3 has 15 residues. CDR3 region: CASSLSGGRADTQYF. The CDR3 DNA reads as TGTGCCAGCAGCTTAAGTGGCGGGAGGGCCGATACGCAGTATTTT.

The chain employs TRBV19 and TRBJ2-5; D is ambiguous. V was pared by 3 bases and J by 4 bases, with 15 bases between. This CDR3 region has 15 residues. Germline-derived CDR1 and CDR2 are LNHDA and SQIVND (reference sequence). This CDR3 is CASSIMHSNPETQYF. In DNA, the CDR3 is TGTGCCAGTAGTATTATGCACAGTAATCCAGAGACCCAGTACTTC. Using reference TRBV19 and TRBJ2-5 for the parts outside the CDR3, the full variable domain is DGGITQSPKYLFRKEGQNVTLSCEQNLNHDAMYWYRQDPGQGLRLIYYSQIVNDFQKGDIAEGYSVSREKKESFPLTVTSAQKNPTAFYLCASSIMHSNPETQYFGPGTRLLVL.

This clone has a handful of counts. This rearrangement joins TRBV7-9 to TRBJ2-7, with 10 bases aligning to TRBD2. With 4 bases clipped from V and 2 bases from J, the junction kept 8 bases outside the gene matches. Germline CDR1 and CDR2: SEHNR and FQNEAQ (reference sequence). This CDR3 has 16 residues. The DNA for the CDR3 is TGTGCCAGCAGCTCTGAGGGGCTAGCGGGGGCCTACGAGCAGTACTTC. It encodes CASSSEGLAGAYEQYF.

V and J are TRBV16 and TRBJ2-1; possible D gene TRBD1, 6 bases. Trimming stripped 1 base from V and 2 bases from J, with 9 bases between. The CDR3 sequence is 15 residues long. From germline, CDR1 is KGHSY and CDR2 FQNENV. The CDR3 nucleotides are TGTGCCAGCAGCCAATTGGGACAAGCCTACAATGAGCAGTTCTTC. Amino acid sequence: CASSQLGQAYNEQFF.

The chain employs TRBV28 and TRBJ2-1, with 14 nucleotides matching TRBD2. Germline V gene lookup returns CDR1 MDHEN and CDR2 SYDVKM. Trimming removed 7 bases from V and 6 bases from J; junction bases left unmatched: 2. CDR3 length equals 14 residues. The CDR3 here is CASKTSGRVNEQFF. CDR3 nucleotide sequence: TGTGCCAGCAAGACTAGCGGGAGGGTCAATGAGCAGTTCTTC. The full variable domain, rest sourced from reference TRBV28 and TRBJ2-1, is DVKVTQSSRYLVKRTGEKVFLECVQDMDHENMFWYRQDPGLGLRLIYFSYDVKMKEKGDIPEGYSVSREKKERFSLILESASTNQTSMYLCASKTSGRVNEQFFGPGTRLTVL.

This chain joins TRBV4-3 and TRBJ1-2; 9 nucleotides line up with TRBD1. The CDR3 loop spans 15 amino acids. V was pared by 4 bases and J by 3 bases, with 6 bases of the junction left unmatched. In germline, CDR1 is LGHNA, CDR2 YSLEER. The CDR3 is CASSLRTGADYGYTF. CDR3 coding DNA: TGCGCCAGCAGCCTAAGGACAGGGGCAGACTATGGCTACACCTTC.

The rearrangement uses TRBV9 and TRBJ2-3; 7 nucleotides align to TRBD1. The length of the CDR3 is 17 residues. The V and J ends lost 1 base and 2 bases, in that order; junction bases with no gene match: 10. In germline, CDR1 is SGDLS, CDR2 YYNGEE. The CDR3 region is CASSVRPGQSPTDTQYF. As DNA, the CDR3 is TGTGCCAGCAGCGTACGTCCGGGACAGAGCCCCACAGATACGCAGTATTTT.